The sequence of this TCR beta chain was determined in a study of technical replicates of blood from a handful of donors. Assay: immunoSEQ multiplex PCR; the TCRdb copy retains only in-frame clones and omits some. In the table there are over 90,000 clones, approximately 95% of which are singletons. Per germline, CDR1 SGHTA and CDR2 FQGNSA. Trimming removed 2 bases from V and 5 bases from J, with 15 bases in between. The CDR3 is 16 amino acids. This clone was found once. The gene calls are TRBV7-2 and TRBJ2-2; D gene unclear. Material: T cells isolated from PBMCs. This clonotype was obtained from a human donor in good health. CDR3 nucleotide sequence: TGTGCCAGCAGCTTACTTCGCTTGTTAGCAACCGGGGAGCTGTTTTTT. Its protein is CASSLLRLLATGELFF.